One sample yielded the 28 T cell receptor beta chains listed below, sequenced in a study of early T cells in non-severe SARS-CoV-2 infection. TCRdb re-called the 5' RACE reads with MiXCR, one entry per CDR3 protein. The sample includes 50,000 to 65,000 distinct CDR3 sequences, approximately 13% of them seen just once. Sequenced input: whole blood. The origin of the receptors is an adult who was a healthcare worker with PCR-confirmed SARS-CoV-2 infection or an uninfected control (not recorded which).

This chain connects TRBV10-3 to TRBJ2-7, with D possibly being TRBD2 (6 bases). V was shortened by 6 bases and J by 3 bases, with 12 bases between the two germline ends. Germline V gene lookup returns CDR1 ENHRY and CDR2 SYGVKD. The CDR3 length is 13 residues. CDR3 bases: TGTGCCATCAGACAGCCTAGCGTCTACGAGCAGTACTTC. It specifies CAIRQPSVYEQYF.

This clonotype is categorized as medium-sized. The chain uses TRBV5-1 and TRBJ2-6, with D possibly matching TRBD2 (5 bases). V was shortened by 2 bases and J by 6 bases, with 9 bases between the two germline ends. The CDR3 has 14 residues. The V gene's germline CDR1 is SGHRS and CDR2 YFSETQ. CDR3 coding DNA: TGCGCCAGCAGCTTAAGCCGGGAGGCCAACGTCCTGACTTTC. This sequence encodes CASSLSREANVLTF.

In its sample, this clonotype was seen many times. The CDR3 protein is CASSQGLAGDPQFF. CDR3 nucleotide sequence: TGTGCCAGCAGCCAAGGTCTAGCGGGGGACCCGCAGTTCTTC. This chain uses TRBV3-1 with TRBJ2-1; TRBD2 agrees at 10 bases. This CDR3 is built from 14 residues. Germline V gene lookup returns CDR1 LGHDT and CDR2 YNNKEL (reference sequence). V trimming: 1 base; J trimming: 12 bases; junction bases outside the gene matches: 6.

This clonotype was detected only a few times. The chain combines TRBV5-1 with TRBJ2-1; unclear D gene. Germline V gene data show CDR1 as SGHRS and CDR2 as YFSETQ. This CDR3 comprises 13 residues. The V end lost 1 base, the J end lost 5 bases, and 7 bases lay between the germline ends. CDR3 in DNA: TGCGCCAGCAGCTTGCCCTATAACAATGAGCAGTTCTTC. Residues: CASSLPYNNEQFF.

This clonotype was counted at least ten times. The V call is TRBV19, the J call TRBJ1-5, with 12 bases lining up with TRBD1. There are 18 residues in the CDR3. The germline V gene has CDR1 LNHDA and CDR2 SQIVND (reference sequence). V shed 7 bases, J shed 6 bases, and the junction held 16 bases outside the gene matches. In nucleotides, the CDR3 is TGTGCCAGTACCCATCCGGCCTCCGGGACAGGGGGCCTTCAGCCCCAGCATTTT. It translates to CASTHPASGTGGLQPQHF.

V is TRBV20-1 and J is TRBJ1-1, with 8 bases aligning to TRBD1. The germline gives CDR1 DFQATT, CDR2 SNEGSKA (reference sequence). Unmatched junction bases numbered 6, after V lost 5 bases and J lost 7 bases. The CDR3 is 12 amino acids. In DNA, the CDR3 is TGCAGTGCTGAGCAGGGGGCGGTTGAAGCTTTCTTT. Amino acids: CSAEQGAVEAFF.

This clonotype appeared a few times. The chain has TRBV6-2 or TRBV6-3 and TRBJ1-5; possible D gene TRBD1, 5 bases. V gave up 7 bases and J gave up 1 base, with 11 bases separating them. Germline loops: CDR1 MNHEY, CDR2 SVGEGT. The CDR3 consists of 14 residues. The DNA of the CDR3 is TGTGCCAGCAAGGATGGGGGGAGCAATCAGCCCCAGCATTTT. This gives the protein CASKDGGSNQPQHF.

The chain couples TRBV28 to TRBJ2-5, with no clear D. Germline values: CDR1 MDHEN, CDR2 SYDVKM. This CDR3 spans 15 amino acids. The V gene lost 3 bases and the J gene lost 3 bases, with 14 bases spanning the gap. CDR3 sequence (DNA): TGTGCCAGCAGTTTGGCCAGCCCGGCGAAAGAGACCCAGTACTTC. It is translated as CASSLASPAKETQYF.

With regard to this clonotype: The CDR3 does not end in the conserved phenylalanine or tryptophan, so this is likely a read error. The V gene is TRBV7-6, the J gene TRBJ2-3; 10 bases match TRBD2. Trimming at V came to 0 bases and at J to 0 bases, leaving 3 bases not matched to a gene. The CDR3 spans 17 residues. Germline assignment: CDR1 SGHVS and CDR2 FNYEAQ. The DNA for the CDR3 is TGTGCCAGCAGCTTAGCAGCGGGGGGGACTAGCACAGATACGCAGTATCTT. Translation: CASSLAAGGTSTDTQYL.

This chain connects TRBV3-1 to TRBJ2-7; D is possibly TRBD1 (7 bases). V was trimmed by 8 bases and J by 7 bases, leaving 15 bases between them. From germline, CDR1 is LGHDT and CDR2 YNNKEL (reference sequence). The CDR3 consists of 12 residues. The CDR3 loop reads CASRQGGGEQYF. The CDR3 DNA follows: TGTGCCAGCCGGCAGGGGGGCGGAGAGCAGTACTTC.

This clonotype was observed many times. V usage is TRBV19 and J usage is TRBJ2-5, with 9 bases matching TRBD1. The trim removed 5 bases at V and 6 bases at J, leaving 7 bases unmatched. This CDR3 region has 14 residues. Germline lookup yields CDR1 LNHDA and CDR2 SQIVND (reference sequence). The CDR3 DNA reads TGTGCCAGTAGTCCCGGGACAGGGTTGAAGACCCAGTACTTC. It encodes CASSPGTGLKTQYF.

Ten or more counts support this clonotype. This rearrangement joins TRBV4-3 to TRBJ2-3; no clear D gene. The CDR3 extends over 13 amino acids. Per germline, CDR1 LGHNA and CDR2 YSLEER. V lost 1 base, J lost 10 bases, and 12 bases lay in between. DNA for the CDR3: TGCGCCAGCAGCCAAGCACGGGCTGGTGCGCAGTATTTT. It yields the protein CASSQARAGAQYF.

A few counts support this clonotype. This chain links TRBV3-1 with TRBJ2-3; D is uncertain. V lost 1 base and J 6 bases, leaving 5 bases between the germline ends. This CDR3 is 12 amino acids long. Germline V gene data show CDR1 as LGHDT and CDR2 as YNNKEL (reference sequence). The CDR3 DNA follows: TGTGCCAGCAGCCAAGGTATGGATACGCAGTATTTT. It yields the protein CASSQGMDTQYF.

This clonotype appeared a few times. The chain recombines TRBV29-1 with TRBJ2-3; 11 nucleotides align to TRBD2. V lost 6 bases, J lost 8 bases, and 10 bases stayed unmatched. Germline CDR1 SQVTM, CDR2 ANQGSEA. This CDR3 is built from 14 residues. CDR3 bases: TGCAGCGTCGGAGGACTAGCGGGTGACGGTACGCAGTATTTT. It specifies CSVGGLAGDGTQYF.

The table lists this clonotype with a few counts. The chain's CDR3 is CSGITREGLIHEQFF. CDR3 in DNA: TGCAGTGGAATAACGAGGGAGGGCCTAATCCATGAGCAGTTCTTC. This chain connects TRBV20-1 to TRBJ2-1; 7 nucleotides align to TRBD2. The germline V gene encodes CDR1 DFQATT and CDR2 SNEGSKA (reference sequence). V lost 7 bases, J lost 8 bases, and 17 bases stayed unmatched. This CDR3 comprises 15 residues.

This clonotype showed up many times. The rearrangement links TRBV27 to TRBJ2-3, with 9 bases lining up with TRBD2. Per germline, CDR1 MNHEY and CDR2 SMNVEV (reference sequence). With 2 bases clipped from V and 5 bases from J, the junction kept 5 bases outside the gene matches. CDR3 length: 15 amino acids. CDR3 loop: CASSLTAGGRDTQYF. The CDR3 coding sequence is TGTGCCAGCAGTTTAACGGCGGGGGGGCGAGATACGCAGTATTTT.

This clonotype turned up a few times. The J gene is TRBJ1-4, the V gene TRBV12-3 or TRBV12-4; TRBD1 might be the D (5 bases). The CDR3 contains 15 residues. The ends were cut back, 6 bases at V and 4 bases at J, with 15 bases in the middle. The CDR3 DNA sequence: TGTGCCAGCAGCGGAGGGGAGGGCCTTAATGAAAAACTGTTTTTT. It encodes CASSGGEGLNEKLFF.

This clonotype was counted a few times. The chain has TRBV4-2 and TRBJ2-2; TRBD1 matches at 8 bases. The germline V gene encodes CDR1 LGHNA and CDR2 YNFKEQ. The CDR3 sequence is 17 residues long. Trimming at V came to 1 base and at J to 4 bases, leaving 8 bases not matched to a gene. The CDR3 coding sequence is TGTGCCAGCAGCCAAGGACCGGGACAGGCTTCCACCGGGGAGCTGTTTTTT. Protein: CASSQGPGQASTGELFF.

This clonotype was seen many times. This chain uses TRBV20-1 with TRBJ1-3; 9 bases align to TRBD1. Germline lookup yields CDR1 DFQATT and CDR2 SNEGSKA (reference sequence). With 3 bases clipped from V and 3 bases from J, the junction kept 18 bases outside the gene matches. The CDR3 extends over 19 amino acids. The CDR3 region has the DNA TGCAGTGCTAGGTACTCCGGGACAGGGAATTGGCGACGTGGAAACACCATATATTTT. This translates into CSARYSGTGNWRRGNTIYF.

This clonotype has at least ten counts. The CDR3 loop reads CASSSKRQRSYEQYF. As DNA, the CDR3 is TGTGCCAGCAGCTCCAAGCGACAGCGATCCTACGAGCAGTACTTC. The genes are TRBV7-6 and TRBJ2-7; a possible D gene is TRBD1 (5 bases). Germline V gene lookup returns CDR1 SGHVS and CDR2 FNYEAQ. The CDR3 has 15 amino acids. Deletions cut 4 bases from V and 1 base from J, with 14 bases between.

The chain has TRBV6-6 and TRBJ2-1, with D unclear. V was trimmed by 4 bases and J by 5 bases, leaving 9 bases between them. The germline CDR1 and CDR2 sequences are MNHNY and SVGAGI (reference sequence). The CDR3 covers 13 residues. The CDR3: CASSWGQDNEQFF. The CDR3 bases are TGTGCCAGCAGTTGGGGTCAGGACAATGAGCAGTTCTTC.

In its sample, this clonotype was seen many times. The junction departs from germline at one end; a sequencing error may be responsible. This chain uses TRBV6-1 with TRBJ2-3; TRBD2 matches 12 bases. Germline values: CDR1 MNHNS, CDR2 SASEGT. This CDR3 is built from 13 residues. CDR3 sequence (DNA): TGCGCTAGCGGGGGGGCGGGGGCAGATACGCAGTATTTT. The encoded protein is CASGGAGADTQYF.

This clonotype was seen many times. The chain is built from TRBV7-2 and TRBJ1-1; TRBD1 matches 7 bases. V lost 5 bases and J lost 0; bases outside the gene matches: 6. CDR1 SGHTA and CDR2 FQGNSA come from the germline V gene. CDR3 length: 15 residues. CDR3 nucleotides: TGTGCCAGCAGCCCCCCAGGGGGGGTGAACACTGAAGCTTTCTTT. Protein sequence: CASSPPGGVNTEAFF.

The J gene is TRBJ1-1, the V gene TRBV7-8, with 7 bases fitting TRBD1. Per germline, CDR1 SGHVS and CDR2 FQNEAQ. J was trimmed by 7 bases and V by 0 bases; bases with no gene match: 5. The CDR3 has 14 residues. The CDR3 loop reads CASSLANRQGEAFF. The CDR3 nucleotides read TGTGCCAGCAGCTTAGCCAACCGACAGGGTGAAGCTTTCTTT.

J is TRBJ2-3 and V is TRBV29-1; D perhaps matches TRBD1 (6 bases). The V end lost 4 bases, the J end lost 5 bases, and 13 bases lay between the germline ends. The CDR3 is 13 residues long. The V gene's germline CDR1 is SQVTM and CDR2 ANQGSEA. Written as DNA, the CDR3 is TGCAGCGTTGCCAGGGGACAAGGAGATACGCAGTATTTT. This translates into CSVARGQGDTQYF.

This clonotype has a handful of counts. This chain connects TRBV7-2 to TRBJ1-1, with 8 positions matching TRBD1. Germline V gene data show CDR1 as SGHTA and CDR2 as FQGNSA. J gave up 4 bases and V 3 bases, and 13 bases lay outside the gene matches. The CDR3 is made up of 17 amino acids. The CDR3 loop reads CASSLRGQGANPTEAFF. DNA of the CDR3: TGTGCCAGCAGCTTGCGAGGTCAGGGGGCAAACCCCACTGAAGCTTTCTTT.

The gene calls are TRBV21-1 and TRBJ2-1; TRBD1 reflects the table's D call only, with no check against the DNA. TRBV21-1 is deemed a pseudogene. The CDR3 spans 15 residues. CDR3 nucleotide sequence: TGTGCCAGCAGCAAAGGGGACAGGGGTTACAATGAGCAGTTCTTC. Its translation is CASSKGDRGYNEQFF.

There are a few counts of this clonotype. The gene calls are TRBV19 and TRBJ1-1; TRBD1 matches 7 bases. This CDR3 has 13 residues. Germline loops: CDR1 LNHDA, CDR2 SQIVND (reference sequence). J was trimmed by 4 bases and V by 6 bases; bases with no gene match: 5. The chain's CDR3 is CASSPGQFTEAFF. The CDR3 coding sequence is TGTGCCAGTAGCCCGGGACAGTTCACTGAAGCTTTCTTT.